A single sample is the source of the 22 T cell receptor beta chains below, sequenced in a study of cytomegalovirus exposure and HLA in healthy donors. With 60 Vbeta and 13 Jbeta primers, the PCR was carried out. Some clones are missing from TCRdb's copy, which holds only in-frame ones; the method was immunoSEQ multiplex PCR. The data contain roughly 230,000 clones, about nine tenths of them singletons. Sequenced sample: PBMCs. Receptors were obtained from a girl between 2 and 10 years old in good health and CMV-seronegative.

The chain joins TRBV6-1 to TRBJ1-2, with 9 positions matching TRBD1. In germline, CDR1 is MNHNS, CDR2 SASEGT. The CDR3 has 13 residues. With 8 bases clipped from V and 7 bases from J, the junction kept 8 bases outside the gene matches. The DNA of the CDR3 is TGTGCCAGCCCTTCTGGACAGGGGACTGGCTACACCTTC. Its protein product is CASPSGQGTGYTF.

V gene TRBV2 combines with J gene TRBJ2-7, with a tentative D call TRBD2 (6 bases). This CDR3 is built from 14 residues. CDR1 is SNHLY and CDR2 is FYNNEI in the germline V gene. V was pared by 4 bases and J by 3 bases, with 13 bases between. Here the CDR3 DNA reads TGTGCCAGCAGTGTCACTAGCCAGATCTACGAGCAGTACTTC. Its protein is CASSVTSQIYEQYF.

This clone was recorded only once. The CDR3 protein is CASSDLDRGNEQYF. The CDR3 DNA sequence: TGTGCCAGCAGTGATCTGGACAGGGGTAACGAGCAGTACTTC. V is TRBV6-1 and J is TRBJ2-7; 9 nucleotides line up with TRBD1. Per the germline V gene, CDR1 is MNHNS and CDR2 is SASEGT. The junction had 5 bases not matched to a gene; V was cut back by 3 bases and J by 5 bases. The CDR3 is 14 amino acids.

The CDR3 is CASSALAGIYNEQFF. The CDR3 DNA sequence: TGCGCCAGCAGTGCGCTAGCGGGGATTTACAATGAGCAGTTCTTC. The genes are TRBV10-2 and TRBJ2-1, with TRBD2 matching over 9 bases. The CDR3 is 15 amino acids. The ends lost 4 bases at V and 4 bases at J; junction bases unmatched: 5. CDR1 and CDR2 (germline): WSHSY, SAAADI.

V is TRBV18 and J is TRBJ2-7, with 7 bases lining up with TRBD1. Germline V gives CDR1 KGHSH, CDR2 LQKENI. With V trimmed by 6 bases and J by 0 bases, 8 bases remained unmatched. The CDR3 is 15 amino acids. The CDR3 region has the DNA TGTGCCAGCTCTCCCCGGACAGGTCCCTCCTACGAGCAGTACTTC. Its translation: CASSPRTGPSYEQYF.

The chain recombines TRBV29-1 with TRBJ2-7; tentative D call: TRBD1 (5 bases). This CDR3 comprises 14 residues. CDR1 is SQVTM, CDR2 ANQGSEA, per germline. Between the trimmed V and J ends, which lost 2 bases and 0 bases, there was a span of 11 bases. The CDR3 DNA reads as TGCAGCGTTGAAACAACAGGTGGCTCCTACGAGCAGTACTTC. It translates to CSVETTGGSYEQYF.

CDR3 sequence (DNA): TGTGCCAGCAGCCTGGGAGGGGCTTCTAATGAAAAACTGTTTTTT. Protein: CASSLGGASNEKLFF. The V call is TRBV6-1, the J call TRBJ1-4; TRBD1 is a possible D gene (5 bases). The V gene lost 6 bases and the J gene lost 3 bases, with 14 bases spanning the gap. Germline-derived CDR1 and CDR2 are MNHNS and SASEGT. The CDR3 is made up of 15 amino acids.

This clone appeared a single time. The V call is TRBV19, the J call TRBJ1-4, with TRBD1 matching 10 bases. Trimming removed 5 bases from V and 10 bases from J; junction bases left unmatched: 10. The CDR3 runs 15 residues. Germline assignment: CDR1 LNHDA and CDR2 SQIVND (reference sequence). As DNA, the CDR3 is TGTGCCAGTAGTCCGCCGGGACAGGGGTCCGGAAAACTGTTTTTT. This codes for CASSPPGQGSGKLFF.

This chain uses TRBV5-8 with TRBJ2-7; D remains unclear. Trimming left V 0 bases short and J 4 bases short, with 11 bases between. The CDR3 runs 14 residues. Germline lookup yields CDR1 SGHTS and CDR2 YDEGEE. The CDR3 coding sequence is TGTGCCAGCAGCTTGGGTTTCCGAGAGTACGAGCAGTACTTC. It translates to CASSLGFREYEQYF.

CDR3 residues: CASRLLREMNQPQHF. The DNA of the CDR3 is TGTGCCAGCAGATTACTCCGGGAAATGAATCAGCCCCAGCATTTT. The rearrangement links TRBV6-1 to TRBJ1-5; no clear D. Germline CDR1 is MNHNS and CDR2 is SASEGT. This CDR3 spans 15 amino acids. V gave up 6 bases and J gave up 4 bases, with 16 bases separating them.

This clone was detected only a few times. This chain connects TRBV7-9 to TRBJ2-3, with D perhaps TRBD1 (6 bases). Germline V gene data show CDR1 as SEHNR and CDR2 as FQNEAQ (reference sequence). The germline V and J ends were trimmed by 1 base and 3 bases, with 14 bases remaining between them. The CDR3 has 16 amino acids. The CDR3 reads CASSLDGWGLTDTQYF. For the CDR3, the DNA is TGTGCCAGCAGCTTAGATGGGTGGGGGCTGACAGATACGCAGTATTTT.

The CDR3: CASSGQGGNTIYF. Written as DNA, the CDR3 is TGTGCCAGCAGTGGACAGGGTGGAAACACCATATATTTT. This sequence joins TRBV6-1 and TRBJ1-3; 7 nucleotides align to TRBD1. J gave up 3 bases and V 4 bases, and 0 bases lay outside the gene matches. Per the germline V gene, CDR1 is MNHNS and CDR2 is SASEGT. The CDR3 totals 13 residues.

The V call is TRBV2, the J call TRBJ1-1; TRBD1 is a possible D gene (6 bases). V lost 6 bases, J lost 1 base, and 15 bases lay in between. The germline gives CDR1 SNHLY, CDR2 FYNNEI. The CDR3 extends over 15 amino acids. CDR3 protein: CASSFSGTQNTEAFF. CDR3 nucleotides: TGTGCCAGCAGCTTCTCCGGGACACAGAACACTGAAGCTTTCTTT.

This clone was found once. The chain is built from TRBV10-3 and TRBJ2-7; a possible D gene is TRBD1 (6 bases). V gave up 9 bases and J gave up 3 bases, with 12 bases separating them. Germline loops: CDR1 ENHRY, CDR2 SYGVKD. This CDR3 has 12 amino acids. In DNA form, the CDR3 reads TGTGCCATGCGGACAGAGATCTACGAGCAGTACTTC. Its protein product is CAMRTEIYEQYF.

The J gene is TRBJ2-7, the V gene TRBV21-1; the D segment call TRBD2 is taken from the table without a DNA check. TRBV21-1 is designated a pseudogene. The CDR3 has 17 residues. In nucleotides, the CDR3 is TGTGCCAGCAGTAAAGCCCACTCGTTGGTCTACTCCTACGAGCAGTACTTC. It translates to CASSKAHSLVYSYEQYF.

V is TRBV6-5 and J is TRBJ2-3; 9 positions match TRBD2. Germline V lookup: CDR1 MNHEY, CDR2 SVGAGI. The CDR3 consists of 15 residues. V shed 8 bases and J 2 bases; nucleotides not matched to a gene: 8. The CDR3 nucleotides read TGTGCCAGCCGACCCGCGGGGGGGGTCACAGATACGCAGTATTTT. It encodes CASRPAGGVTDTQYF.

The gene calls are TRBV2 and TRBJ2-1, with TRBD2 as a possible D gene (6 bases). Germline-derived CDR1 and CDR2 are SNHLY and FYNNEI. The V end was cut by 8 bases, the J end by 0 bases, with 11 bases between. This CDR3 is built from 14 residues. CDR3 sequence reads: CASVRETSYNEQFF. The CDR3 nucleotides are TGTGCCAGCGTACGGGAGACCTCCTACAATGAGCAGTTCTTC.

This chain uses TRBV28 with TRBJ2-4; weak D call: TRBD1 (6 bases). This CDR3 is built from 15 residues. Germline assignment: CDR1 MDHEN and CDR2 SYDVKM. V was clipped by 7 bases and J by 5 bases, with 18 bases between them. CDR3 sequence (DNA): TGTGCCAGCAACTTGCCGGGACACAGCGAAAACATTCAGTACTTC. It codes for CASNLPGHSENIQYF.

The chain joins TRBV10-3 to TRBJ1-1; 9 bases map to TRBD1. Germline CDR1 is ENHRY and CDR2 is SYGVKD. The CDR3 contains 16 residues. V was clipped by 6 bases and J by 0 bases; unmatched bases: 8. CDR3 sequence (DNA): TGTGCCATCAGCCCGGACAGGGGTCTTATGAACACTGAAGCTTTCTTT. Amino acids: CAISPDRGLMNTEAFF.

The CDR3 reads CASRSTGPQETQYF. The CDR3 DNA reads TGTGCCAGCAGGTCGACAGGGCCCCAAGAGACCCAGTACTTC. The genes are TRBV5-4 and TRBJ2-5; 7 positions agree with TRBD1. After removal of 5 bases from V and 1 base from J, the junction contained 5 bases not matched to a gene. Per germline, CDR1 SGHNT and CDR2 YYREEE (reference sequence). This CDR3 contains 14 residues.

This chain joins TRBV5-8 and TRBJ2-7, with D unresolved. The CDR3 is 11 amino acids. Trimming cost V 2 bases and J 4 bases, with 4 bases left between them. Germline V gene sequence: CDR1 SGHTS, CDR2 YDEGEE. The CDR3 reads CASSFEYEQYF. The CDR3 DNA follows: TGTGCCAGCAGCTTTGAGTACGAGCAGTACTTC.

This rearrangement joins TRBV6-5 to TRBJ1-1, with 7 nucleotides matching TRBD1. The ends lost 0 bases at V and 9 bases at J; junction bases unmatched: 10. The germline CDR1 and CDR2 sequences are MNHEY and SVGAGI. This CDR3 comprises 15 residues. CDR3 nucleotide sequence: TGTGCCAGCAGTTACTCGAGGGGGCCTAATGTAAAAGCTTTCTTT. Its protein is CASSYSRGPNVKAFF.